These 10 T cell receptor beta chains originate from one sample sequenced in a study of T cells in Graves' hyperthyroidism and ophthalmopathy. From RNA transcripts, TCR beta CDR3 regions were amplified. A first-round RT-PCR of the TCR CDR3 used the HTBI primer set. TCRdb re-derived calls from the multiplex PCR reads in MiXCR, one entry per CDR3 protein. The table has fewer than 650,000 distinct CDR3 sequences, less than 15% seen once. Sequences were obtained from blood. Every receptor here comes from a middle-aged woman with Graves' hyperthyroidism.

This clonotype was recorded many times. The chain uses TRBV7-8 and TRBJ1-5; no reliable D call. Germline V gene data show CDR1 as SGHVS and CDR2 as FQNEAQ. There are 16 residues in the CDR3. Trimming took 1 base from V and 1 from J, leaving 11 bases between them. The CDR3 loop is CASSLGETLSNQPQHF. DNA of the CDR3: TGTGCCAGCAGCTTAGGCGAGACCCTAAGCAATCAGCCCCAGCATTTT.

This clonotype came up many times. The genes are TRBV27 and TRBJ2-7, with TRBD2 matching over 14 bases. CDR3 length equals 14 residues. V dropped 8 bases and J dropped 4; count of bases not matched to a gene: 4. Germline V lookup: CDR1 MNHEY, CDR2 SMNVEV (reference sequence). CDR3 protein: CASPRTSGRYEQYF. CDR3 nucleotide sequence: TGTGCCAGCCCCAGGACTAGCGGGAGGTACGAGCAGTACTTC.

The chain links TRBV5-6 to TRBJ2-7, with 15 bases aligning to TRBD2. The ends lost 4 bases at V and 5 bases at J; junction bases unmatched: 10. The CDR3 length is 17 residues. CDR1 is SGHDT and CDR2 is YYEEEE in the germline V gene. This chain's CDR3 is CASSGGLAGGPYDEQYF. The DNA for the CDR3 is TGTGCCAGCAGCGGTGGACTAGCGGGAGGGCCTTACGACGAGCAGTACTTC.

This clonotype was observed many times. The rearrangement links TRBV30 to TRBJ1-1, with D possibly matching TRBD1 (6 bases). Germline V gene lookup returns CDR1 GTSNPN and CDR2 SVGIG (reference sequence). The CDR3 has 14 amino acids. Trimming took 3 bases from V and 0 from J, leaving 11 bases between them. The CDR3 region is CAWSTGILNTEAFF. CDR3 bases: TGTGCCTGGAGCACAGGGATTCTGAACACTGAAGCTTTCTTT.

This clonotype was detected ten times or more. This rearrangement joins TRBV2 to TRBJ2-1; TRBD2 is a possible D gene (7 bases). Germline loops: CDR1 SNHLY, CDR2 FYNNEI. The V gene lost 10 bases and the J gene lost 0 bases, with 19 bases spanning the gap. The CDR3 consists of 16 residues. The CDR3 DNA sequence: TGTGCCACCATCCCGGCGGGGGCGAGCTCCTACAATGAGCAGTTCTTC. Protein: CATIPAGASSYNEQFF. The whole variable domain, remainder taken from reference TRBV2 and TRBJ2-1, is EPEVTQTPSHQVTQMGQEVILRCVPISNHLYFYWYRQILGQKVEFLVSFYNNEISEKSEIFDDQFSVERPDGSNFTLKIRSTKLEDSAMYFCATIPAGASSYNEQFFGPGTRLTVL.

This clonotype was seen ten or more times. The rearrangement uses TRBV2 and TRBJ2-5; 11 nucleotides match TRBD2. The CDR3 spans 14 residues. The J segment lost 4 bases and the V segment lost 6 bases, leaving 4 bases of the junction unmatched. Germline CDR1 SNHLY, CDR2 FYNNEI. The DNA of the CDR3 is TGTGCCAGCAGCACGGGACTAGCGGCAGAGACCCAGTACTTC. Amino acids: CASSTGLAAETQYF.

This clonotype was recorded at least ten times. The chain joins TRBV5-1 to TRBJ2-1, with D possibly TRBD2 on 6 matching bases. The CDR3 extends over 14 amino acids. Germline V lookup: CDR1 SGHRS, CDR2 YFSETQ. The V and J ends lost 0 bases and 8 bases respectively, with 12 bases between them. As DNA, the CDR3 is TGCGCCAGCAGCTTGGGGGGAGGCAGGTATGAGCAGTTCTTC. Its protein product is CASSLGGGRYEQFF. Full variable domain (rest looked up from reference TRBV5-1 and TRBJ2-1): KAGVTQTPRYLIKTRGQQVTLSCSPISGHRSVSWYQQTPGQGLQFLFEYFSETQRNKGNFPGRFSGRQFSNSRSEMNVSTLELGDSALYLCASSLGGGRYEQFFGPGTRLTVL.

This clonotype was seen a handful of times. This chain connects TRBV9 to TRBJ2-2; D unclear. With 2 bases removed from V and 3 bases from J, the gap between germline ends came to 2 bases. The CDR3 has 12 amino acids. CDR1 and CDR2 from the germline V gene are SGDLS and YYNGEE. The CDR3 nucleotides read TGTGCCAGCAGCGTCTACACCGGGGAGCTGTTTTTT. Translated, it gives CASSVYTGELFF.

This clonotype was picked up many times. The V call is TRBV30, the J call TRBJ1-1, with D possibly being TRBD1 (5 bases). The CDR3 is made up of 11 amino acids. Germline-derived CDR1 and CDR2 are GTSNPN and SVGIG (reference sequence). CDR3 coding DNA: TGTGCGGTGGAGGGGCTCACTGAAGCTTTCTTT. Translating gives CAVEGLTEAFF.

This clonotype was observed once. Given a much more abundant clone one base away, this may be a read error. J is TRBJ2-7 and V is TRBV11-1, with a tentative D call TRBD2 (6 bases). Between the trimmed V and J ends, which lost 5 bases and 3 bases, there was a span of 23 bases. CDR3 length equals 17 residues. The germline V gene has CDR1 SGHAT and CDR2 FQDESV (reference sequence). The CDR3 nucleotides are TGTGCCAGCAGCCATTATGGGCGGGACCGTTTTGGCTACGAGCAGTACTTC. Translated: CASSHYGRDRFGYEQYF.